These 21 T cell receptor beta chains originate from one sample sequenced in a study of T cell repertoires in cytomegalovirus infection. TCRdb reanalysed the reads using MiXCR and keeps one entry per CDR3 protein. The sample comprises more than 150,000 distinct CDR3 sequences, approximately 30% of which are singletons, and around 29% rests with the top ten. Sequenced sample: PBMCs. These receptors all come from a human donor in good health (CMV status not recorded). Some clones in this sample may be carry-over from other donors' samples.

The chain joins TRBV9 to TRBJ1-1; no reliable D call. Germline-derived CDR1 and CDR2 are SGDLS and YYNGEE. V was shortened by 0 bases and J by 2 bases, with 5 bases between the two germline ends. This CDR3 is 13 amino acids long. This CDR3 reads CASSVAQNTEAFF. The DNA for the CDR3 is TGTGCCAGCAGCGTAGCCCAAAACACTGAAGCTTTCTTT.

This clonotype was detected many times. This rearrangement joins TRBV6-6 to TRBJ1-2; the D is unclear. The CDR3 contains 12 residues. The germline gives CDR1 MNHNY, CDR2 SVGAGI (reference sequence). V was clipped by 10 bases and J by 0 bases, with 9 bases between them. The CDR3 sequence is CATAGANYGYTF. The CDR3 DNA follows: TGTGCCACCGCCGGGGCTAACTATGGCTACACCTTC.

This clonotype was seen a few times. The rearrangement joins TRBV15 to TRBJ1-5, with D maybe TRBD1 (5 bases). Trimming removed 3 bases from V and 0 bases from J, with 6 bases in between. The CDR3 has 14 amino acids. The germline V gene has CDR1 LNHNV and CDR2 YYDKDF (reference sequence). The CDR3 loop is CATSSQGSNQPQHF. In DNA, the CDR3 is TGTGCCACCAGCAGCCAGGGTAGCAATCAGCCCCAGCATTTT.

This clonotype showed up many times. This sequence joins TRBV7-8 and TRBJ2-2; perhaps TRBD2 as D (5 bases). The germline CDR1 and CDR2 sequences are SGHVS and FQNEAQ. The length of the CDR3 is 13 residues. The ends were cut back, 6 bases at V and 4 bases at J, with 9 bases in the middle. The CDR3 loop is CASRSRGTGELFF. DNA for the CDR3: TGTGCCAGCAGGTCCCGGGGCACCGGGGAGCTGTTTTTT. Filled out from reference TRBV7-8 and TRBJ2-2, the complete variable domain reads GAGVSQSPRYKVAKRGQDVALRCDPISGHVSLFWYQQALGQGPEFLTYFQNEAQLDKSGLPSDRFFAERPEGSVSTLKIQRTQQEDSAVYLCASRSRGTGELFFGEGSRLTVL.

The rearrangement uses TRBV6-1 and TRBJ1-6; possible D gene TRBD1, 5 bases. V dropped 9 bases and J dropped 3 bases, with 12 bases sitting between them. CDR1 and CDR2 (germline): MNHNS, SASEGT. This CDR3 comprises 14 residues. The CDR3 sequence: CASGTGSYNSPLHF. The CDR3 DNA reads as TGTGCCAGTGGGACGGGAAGCTATAATTCACCCCTCCACTTT.

The CDR3, as DNA: TGTGCCAGCAGCCTTGACGGGGTGGACATTCAGTACTTC. It translates to CASSLDGVDIQYF. J is TRBJ2-4 and V is TRBV7-9, with D possibly TRBD2 on 5 matching bases. The ends were cut back, 5 bases at V and 8 bases at J, with 13 bases in the middle. This CDR3 has 13 residues. Germline-derived CDR1 and CDR2 are SEHNR and FQNEAQ (reference sequence). Filled out from reference TRBV7-9 and TRBJ2-4, the complete variable domain reads DTGVSQNPRHKITKRGQNVTFRCDPISEHNRLYWYRQTLGQGPEFLTYFQNEAQLEKSRLLSDRFSAERPKGSFSTLEIQRTEQGDSAMYLCASSLDGVDIQYFGAGTRLSVL.

This clonotype appeared a single time. The gene calls are TRBV9 and TRBJ1-1; 10 bases are a match to TRBD1. V shed 0 bases and J 3 bases; nucleotides not matched to a gene: 5. CDR3 length equals 16 residues. Germline V gene sequence: CDR1 SGDLS, CDR2 YYNGEE. The CDR3: CASSVGQGASYTEAFF. CDR3 in DNA: TGTGCCAGCAGCGTAGGACAGGGGGCTTCATACACTGAAGCTTTCTTT.

This clonotype was recorded many times. The chain carries TRBV7-2 and TRBJ2-1; 9 nucleotides line up with TRBD1. Germline trimming cut 6 bases from V and 0 bases from J; bases unmatched to any gene: 6. The CDR3 is 16 residues long. Germline V CDR1 and CDR2: SGHTA, FQGNSA. CDR3 in DNA: TGTGCCAGCAGGGACAGGGGCCCCCTCTCCTACAATGAGCAGTTCTTC. Encoded protein: CASRDRGPLSYNEQFF.

V gene TRBV6-5 combines with J gene TRBJ2-7, with 10 bases lining up with TRBD2. The CDR3 is made up of 14 amino acids. Germline V gene data show CDR1 as MNHEY and CDR2 as SVGAGI. Trimming removed 5 bases from V and 7 bases from J; junction bases left unmatched: 8. The CDR3 bases are TGTGCCAGCAGTGCCCTAGCGGGGGAAGGGGAGCAGTACTTC. Its protein product is CASSALAGEGEQYF.

This clonotype occurred a few times. The CDR3 DNA follows: TGTGCCAGCAGTGCACCGACGGTAGGGATCGCAGATACGCAGTATTTT. It codes for CASSAPTVGIADTQYF. The gene calls are TRBV2 and TRBJ2-3; no clear D gene. CDR3 length: 16 residues. V dropped 4 bases and J dropped 4 bases, with 18 bases sitting between them. Germline CDR1 reads SNHLY; CDR2 reads FYNNEI.

This clonotype has only a few counts. The chain links TRBV25-1 to TRBJ2-5; D gene unclear. V lost 6 bases and J 3 bases, leaving 17 bases between the germline ends. The CDR3 sequence is 15 residues long. Germline values: CDR1 MGHDK, CDR2 SYGVNS. CDR3 DNA: TGTGCCAGCAGCCGCGGCCTGGACGGTGAAGAGACCCAGTACTTC. Encoded protein: CASSRGLDGEETQYF.

This clonotype was seen more than once but under ten times. The genes are TRBV29-1 and TRBJ1-2; D might be TRBD1 (5 bases). Germline assignment: CDR1 SQVTM and CDR2 ANQGSEA. CDR3 length: 16 residues. V lost 4 bases and J lost 3, with 21 bases in between. CDR3 coding DNA: TGCAGCGTTGTCGATCTGACAGCAAAGGGGTACTATGGCTACACCTTC. The encoded protein is CSVVDLTAKGYYGYTF.

The chain couples TRBV7-8 to TRBJ2-1; D unclear. CDR3 length: 16 residues. Germline assignment: CDR1 SGHVS and CDR2 FQNEAQ. Trimming stripped 4 bases from V and 1 base from J, with 14 bases between. CDR3 amino acids: CASSSIISNSYNEQFF. The DNA of the CDR3 is TGTGCCAGCAGCTCCATTATATCGAATTCCTACAATGAGCAGTTCTTC.

This clonotype was seen repeatedly, ten times or more. The rearrangement links TRBV7-2 to TRBJ2-4; 9 bases align to TRBD1. The CDR3 contains 15 residues. V shed 5 bases, J shed 3 bases, and the junction held 5 bases outside the gene matches. CDR1 and CDR2 from the germline V gene are SGHTA and FQGNSA. The CDR3 DNA is TGTGCCAGCAGCCCTAGGGACAGGGACAAAAACATTCAGTACTTC. This encodes CASSPRDRDKNIQYF.

This clonotype was counted between two and nine times. The chain employs TRBV11-2 and TRBJ2-2; the D gene is possibly TRBD2 (5 bases). CDR3 length: 17 residues. The germline V gene has CDR1 SGHAT and CDR2 FQNNGV. Trimming took 0 bases from V and 4 from J, leaving 15 bases between them. The CDR3 spells CASSLDLVSVGTGELFF. DNA of the CDR3: TGTGCCAGCAGCTTAGATTTGGTTAGCGTGGGCACCGGGGAGCTGTTTTTT.

This clonotype was detected many times. J is TRBJ1-1 and V is TRBV7-3, with D uncertain. From germline, CDR1 is SGHTA and CDR2 FQGTGA. Trimming pared 3 bases from V and 6 bases from J, leaving 14 bases between. This CDR3 has 14 amino acids. The CDR3 here is CASSLRGGKAEAFF. DNA of the CDR3: TGTGCCAGCAGCTTGCGGGGAGGGAAGGCTGAAGCTTTCTTT.

This clonotype was observed a handful of times. The chain links TRBV12-3 or TRBV12-4 to TRBJ1-2, with D unclear. V lost 4 bases to trimming and J lost 8 bases, with 8 bases between them. The CDR3 is 11 residues long. As DNA, the CDR3 is TGTGCCAGCAGTTCCCTTCTGGGCTACACCTTC. Its protein is CASSSLLGYTF.

The chain links TRBV7-8 to TRBJ1-1; 7 bases fit TRBD1. The CDR3 contains 13 residues. Germline V lookup: CDR1 SGHVS, CDR2 FQNEAQ. The V and J ends lost 6 bases and 7 bases, in that order; junction bases with no gene match: 8. CDR3 DNA sequence: TGTGCCAGCAGTACTATTCGGGACAGTGAAGCTTTCTTT. The encoded protein is CASSTIRDSEAFF.

The V gene is TRBV6-1, the J gene TRBJ2-3; TRBD2 agrees at 9 bases. The CDR3 length is 15 residues. In germline, CDR1 is MNHNS, CDR2 SASEGT. The V segment lost 0 bases and the J segment 4 bases; nucleotides outside the gene matches: 2. CDR3 bases: TGTGCCAGCAGTGAAGCTAGCGGGGGCCCAGATACGCAGTATTTT. It translates to CASSEASGGPDTQYF.

This clonotype was seen many times. The V and J genes are TRBV7-2 and TRBJ1-6, with TRBD1 matching over 8 bases. Germline CDR1 reads SGHTA; CDR2 reads FQGNSA. The CDR3 length is 15 residues. V shed 6 bases and J 10 bases; nucleotides not matched to a gene: 11. CDR3 loop: CASSFRGRGQSPLHF. The CDR3, as DNA: TGTGCCAGCAGTTTCCGAGGCAGGGGGCAATCACCCCTCCACTTT.

This chain links TRBV19 with TRBJ2-5; 8 bases are shared with TRBD1. Trimming cost V 3 bases and J 5 bases; bases outside gene matches: 5. The CDR3 sequence is 14 residues long. Germline lookup yields CDR1 LNHDA and CDR2 SQIVND (reference sequence). CDR3 sequence: CASSIRGRWETQYF. CDR3 in DNA: TGTGCCAGTAGTATCAGGGGGCGCTGGGAGACCCAGTACTTC.